This passage covers 15 T cell receptor beta chains from one sample sequenced in a study of CD8 T cells in ankylosing spondylitis. TCRdb recomputed calls from the 5' RACE reads with MiXCR, one row per CDR3 protein. The table shows about 240,000 distinct CDR3 sequences, with roughly 8.6% occurring only once. Sample: blood, either unsorted or a sorted T cell fraction (not recorded which). The receptor set was obtained from a male donor with ankylosing spondylitis or in good health (not recorded which).

This clonotype was recorded at least ten times. The rearrangement links TRBV7-8 to TRBJ2-3; the D is unclear. The germline gives CDR1 SGHVS, CDR2 FQNEAQ. CDR3 size: 13 residues. V gave up 7 bases and J gave up 6 bases, with 14 bases separating them. The CDR3 protein is CASNQMVSDTQYF. The CDR3 DNA sequence: TGTGCCAGCAACCAGATGGTTTCGGATACGCAGTATTTT.

This clonotype has a count of ten or more. This sequence joins TRBV7-8 and TRBJ2-7; D not resolved. CDR1 SGHVS and CDR2 FQNEAQ come from the germline V gene. The CDR3 sequence is 13 residues long. The V end lost 4 bases, the J end lost 6 bases, and 13 bases lay between the germline ends. DNA of the CDR3: TGTGCCAGCAGCTCTGCTTTGAAAAGCGAGCAGTACTTC. This encodes CASSSALKSEQYF.

At least ten counts were recorded for this clonotype. The V and J genes are TRBV6-1 and TRBJ2-3, with 12 bases fitting TRBD2. Germline values: CDR1 MNHNS, CDR2 SASEGT. J gave up 4 bases and V 6 bases, and 5 bases lay outside the gene matches. The CDR3 loop spans 15 amino acids. Here the CDR3 DNA reads TGTGCCAGCAGGTCACTAGCGGGAGGCGCAGATACGCAGTATTTT. It specifies CASRSLAGGADTQYF.

This clonotype was seen only a few times. V usage is TRBV7-2 and J usage is TRBJ1-1; D might be TRBD1 (5 bases). There are 15 residues in the CDR3. Trimming removed 3 bases from V and 3 bases from J, with 14 bases in between. Germline CDR1 reads SGHTA; CDR2 reads FQGNSA. The CDR3 DNA sequence: TGTGCCAGCAGCTTGGGGGAGGTCAGTTACACTGAAGCTTTCTTT. Translation gives CASSLGEVSYTEAFF.

This clonotype was detected many times. The V call is TRBV7-8, the J call TRBJ2-2; 10 positions agree with TRBD2. The CDR3 is 15 amino acids. CDR1 is SGHVS, CDR2 FQNEAQ, per germline. With 6 bases clipped from V and 7 bases from J, the junction kept 8 bases outside the gene matches. CDR3 loop: CASRRTSGMGGELFF. The CDR3 DNA reads as TGTGCCAGCAGACGTACTAGCGGGATGGGCGGGGAGCTGTTTTTT.

This clonotype was observed many times. The chain combines TRBV28 with TRBJ2-7; D unclear. Germline CDR1 is MDHEN and CDR2 is SYDVKM. This CDR3 comprises 12 residues. With 6 bases removed from V and 2 bases from J, the gap between germline ends came to 8 bases. CDR3 nucleotide sequence: TGTGCCAGCAGCCGGGCCGCCTACGAGCAGTACTTC. This sequence encodes CASSRAAYEQYF.

This clonotype was seen a handful of times. The genes are TRBV5-1 and TRBJ2-1, with 8 bases aligning to TRBD1. The germline V gene has CDR1 SGHRS and CDR2 YFSETQ. V was pared by 0 bases and J by 3 bases, with 14 bases of the junction left unmatched. The CDR3 has 19 residues. CDR3 amino acids: CASSLGGATGTGFYNEQFF. The CDR3 DNA is TGCGCCAGCAGCTTGGGTGGGGCAACCGGGACAGGCTTCTACAATGAGCAGTTCTTC.

This rearrangement joins TRBV7-2 to TRBJ2-7; 8 nucleotides agree with TRBD2. V lost 1 base to trimming and J lost 6 bases; unmatched junction nucleotides: 11. This CDR3 is built from 16 residues. Per the germline V gene, CDR1 is SGHTA and CDR2 is FQGNSA. CDR3: CASSLGRGARPVEQYF. The CDR3, as DNA: TGTGCCAGCAGCTTAGGGCGGGGGGCTCGTCCGGTCGAGCAGTACTTC. The full variable domain, with the rest looked up from reference TRBV7-2 and TRBJ2-7, is GAGVSQSPSNKVTEKGKDVELRCDPISGHTALYWYRQSLGQGLEFLIYFQGNSAPDKSGLPSDRFSAERTGGSVSTLTIQRTQQEDSAVYLCASSLGRGARPVEQYFGPGTRLTVT.

This clonotype was observed many times. For the CDR3, the DNA is TGTGCCAGCAGCTTAACCGGGAGTCCGAACACCGGGGAGCTGTTTTTT. This gives the protein CASSLTGSPNTGELFF. The chain carries TRBV7-9 and TRBJ2-2, with TRBD2 as a possible D gene (6 bases). CDR3 length: 16 amino acids. Germline CDR1 reads SEHNR; CDR2 reads FQNEAQ (reference sequence). The V and J ends lost 2 bases and 0 bases respectively, with 10 bases between them.

Many counts were recorded for this clonotype. V and J are TRBV11-1 and TRBJ2-5; 15 positions match TRBD2. The CDR3 sequence is 18 residues long. CDR1 is SGHAT and CDR2 is FQDESV in the germline V gene (reference sequence). After removal of 4 bases from V and 2 bases from J, the junction contained 8 bases not matched to a gene. The chain's CDR3 is CASSSLPGLAGGQETQYF. CDR3 nucleotides: TGTGCCAGCAGCTCCCTACCGGGACTAGCGGGGGGACAAGAGACCCAGTACTTC.

This clonotype occurred many times. J is TRBJ1-1 and V is TRBV5-6, with TRBD1 identical over 7 bases. The CDR3 length is 13 residues. CDR1 is SGHDT, CDR2 YYEEEE, per germline. The junction had 2 bases not matched to a gene; V was cut back by 3 bases and J by 3 bases. The CDR3 nucleotides are TGTGCCAGCAGCTCTAGGGGGCACACTGAAGCTTTCTTT. This translates into CASSSRGHTEAFF.

This clonotype was seen many times. The chain joins TRBV5-6 to TRBJ2-7; 7 bases line up with TRBD1. The CDR3 has 13 residues. The germline gives CDR1 SGHDT, CDR2 YYEEEE. The V and J ends lost 3 bases and 5 bases, in that order; junction bases with no gene match: 5. CDR3 loop: CASSYTGVHEQYF. The DNA for the CDR3 is TGTGCCAGCAGCTATACAGGGGTCCACGAGCAGTACTTC.

About this clonotype: A single base separates this from a much larger clone, so it may be a read error. The J gene is TRBJ2-1, the V gene TRBV9; TRBD2 is a possible D gene (5 bases). The CDR3 consists of 17 residues. V was clipped by 3 bases and J by 0 bases, with 16 bases between them. The V gene's germline CDR1 is SGDLS and CDR2 YYNGEE. CDR3 loop: CASSALRRWGSYNEQFF. CDR3 sequence (DNA): TGTGCCAGCAGCGCCCTTAGGAGGTGGGGCTCCTACAATGAGCAGTTCTTC.

This clonotype was counted ten times or more. The genes are TRBV5-1 and TRBJ1-1; 8 nucleotides align to TRBD1. Germline trimming cut 5 bases from V and 4 bases from J; bases unmatched to any gene: 7. CDR1 is SGHRS, CDR2 YFSETQ, per germline. The CDR3 covers 14 residues. The CDR3 DNA follows: TGCGCCAGCAGTTCCGACAGGGGTTCCACTGAAGCTTTCTTT. Protein: CASSSDRGSTEAFF.

The chain links TRBV2 to TRBJ1-2, with a tentative D call TRBD1 (5 bases). V was trimmed by 7 bases and J by 8 bases, leaving 14 bases between them. Germline lookup yields CDR1 SNHLY and CDR2 FYNNEI. This CDR3 has 12 residues. The CDR3 DNA reads as TGTGCCAGCATTGTGACGACAGAAGGCTACACCTTC. It translates to CASIVTTEGYTF.